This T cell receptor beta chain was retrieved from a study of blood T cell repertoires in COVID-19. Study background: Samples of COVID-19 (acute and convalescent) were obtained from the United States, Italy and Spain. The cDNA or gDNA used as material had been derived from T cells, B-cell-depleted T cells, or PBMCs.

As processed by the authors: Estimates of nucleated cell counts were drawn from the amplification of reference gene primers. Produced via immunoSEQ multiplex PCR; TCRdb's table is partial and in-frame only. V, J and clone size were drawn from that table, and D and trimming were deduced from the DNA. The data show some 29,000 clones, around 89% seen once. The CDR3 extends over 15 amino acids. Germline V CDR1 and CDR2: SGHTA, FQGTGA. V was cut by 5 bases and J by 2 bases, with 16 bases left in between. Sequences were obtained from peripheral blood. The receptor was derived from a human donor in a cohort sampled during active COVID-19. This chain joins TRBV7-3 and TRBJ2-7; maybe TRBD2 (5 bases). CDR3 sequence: CASSLSGVGTYEQYF. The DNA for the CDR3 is TGTGCCAGCAGCCTGTCCGGGGTTGGCACCTACGAGCAGTACTTC.